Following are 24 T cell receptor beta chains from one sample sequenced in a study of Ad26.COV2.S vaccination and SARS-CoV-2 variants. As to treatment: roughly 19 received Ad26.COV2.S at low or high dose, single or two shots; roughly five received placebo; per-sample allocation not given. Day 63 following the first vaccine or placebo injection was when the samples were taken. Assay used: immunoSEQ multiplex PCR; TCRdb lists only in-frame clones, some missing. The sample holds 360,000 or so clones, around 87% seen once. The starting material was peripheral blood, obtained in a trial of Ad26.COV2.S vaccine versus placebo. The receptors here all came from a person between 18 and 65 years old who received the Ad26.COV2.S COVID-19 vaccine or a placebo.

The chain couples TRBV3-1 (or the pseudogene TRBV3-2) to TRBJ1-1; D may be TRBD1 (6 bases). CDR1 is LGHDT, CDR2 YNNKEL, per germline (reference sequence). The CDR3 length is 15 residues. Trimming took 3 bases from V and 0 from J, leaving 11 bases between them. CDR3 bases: TGTGCCAGCAGCCAGGGGGGCAAAATGAACACTGAAGCTTTCTTT. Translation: CASSQGGKMNTEAFF.

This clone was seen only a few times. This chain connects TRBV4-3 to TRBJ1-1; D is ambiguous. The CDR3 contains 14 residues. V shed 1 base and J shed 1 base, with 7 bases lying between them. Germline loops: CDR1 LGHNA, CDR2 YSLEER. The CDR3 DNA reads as TGCGCCAGCAGCCAAGTCAAGGGGAACACTGAAGCTTTCTTT. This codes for CASSQVKGNTEAFF.

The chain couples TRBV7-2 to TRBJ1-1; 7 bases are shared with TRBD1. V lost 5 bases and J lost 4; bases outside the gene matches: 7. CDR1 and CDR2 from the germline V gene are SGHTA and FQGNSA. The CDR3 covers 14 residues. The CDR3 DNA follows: TGTGCCAGCAGCGCGTACAGGGGCGGCACTGAAGCTTTCTTT. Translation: CASSAYRGGTEAFF.

CDR3 sequence reads: CASSPRVAKTDTQYF. Here the CDR3 DNA reads TGTGCCAGCAGTCCTAGGGTGGCTAAGACAGATACGCAGTATTTT. The gene calls are TRBV2 and TRBJ2-3, with D uncertain. V lost 5 bases to trimming and J lost 3 bases, with 15 bases between them. The CDR3 runs to 15 residues. Germline V gene sequence: CDR1 SNHLY, CDR2 FYNNEI.

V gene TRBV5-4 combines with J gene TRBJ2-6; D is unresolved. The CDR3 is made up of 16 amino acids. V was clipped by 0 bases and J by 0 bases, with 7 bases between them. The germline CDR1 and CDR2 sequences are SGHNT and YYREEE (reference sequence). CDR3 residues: CASSLGVSSGANVLTF. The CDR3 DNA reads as TGTGCCAGCAGCTTGGGGGTGAGCTCTGGGGCCAACGTCCTGACTTTC.

CDR3 nucleotide sequence: TGTGCCAGTAGTATCAGGGTTACGGCAGGGGAGACCCAGTACTTC. It yields the protein CASSIRVTAGETQYF. The chain has TRBV19 and TRBJ2-5; D is perhaps TRBD1 (5 bases). The CDR3 length is 15 residues. The germline gives CDR1 LNHDA, CDR2 SQIVND (reference sequence). V was cut by 3 bases and J by 5 bases, with 16 bases left in between.

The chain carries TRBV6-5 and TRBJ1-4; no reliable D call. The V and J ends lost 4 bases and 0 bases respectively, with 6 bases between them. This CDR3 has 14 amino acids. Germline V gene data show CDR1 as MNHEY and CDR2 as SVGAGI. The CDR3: CASSSYATNEKLFF. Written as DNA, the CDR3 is TGTGCCAGCAGTTCCTATGCAACTAATGAAAAACTGTTTTTT.

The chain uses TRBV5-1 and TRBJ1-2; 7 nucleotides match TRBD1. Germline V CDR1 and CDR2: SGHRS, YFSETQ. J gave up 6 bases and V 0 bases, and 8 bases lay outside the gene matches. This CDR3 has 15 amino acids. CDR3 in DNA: TGCGCCAGCAGCTTGGAACGGACAGGAGCAAATGGCTACACCTTC. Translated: CASSLERTGANGYTF.

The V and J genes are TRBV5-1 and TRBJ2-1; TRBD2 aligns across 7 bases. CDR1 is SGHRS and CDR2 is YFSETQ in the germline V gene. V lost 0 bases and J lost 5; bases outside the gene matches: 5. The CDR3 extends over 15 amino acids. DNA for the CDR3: TGCGCCAGCAGCTTGGTAGGCGGGGGAAACAATGAGCAGTTCTTC. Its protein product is CASSLVGGGNNEQFF.

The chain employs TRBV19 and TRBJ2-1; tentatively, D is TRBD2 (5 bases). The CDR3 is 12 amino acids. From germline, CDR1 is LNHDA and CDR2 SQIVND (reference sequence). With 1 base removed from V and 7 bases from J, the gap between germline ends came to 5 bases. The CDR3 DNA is TGTGCCAGTAGTATAGGCGGGAATGAGCAGTTCTTC. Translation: CASSIGGNEQFF.

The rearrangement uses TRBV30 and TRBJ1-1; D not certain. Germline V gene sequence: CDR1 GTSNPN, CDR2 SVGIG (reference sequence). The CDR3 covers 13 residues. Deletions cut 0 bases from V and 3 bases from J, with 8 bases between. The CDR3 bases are TGTGCCTGGAGTGTCAGGCCCGACACTGAAGCTTTCTTT. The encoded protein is CAWSVRPDTEAFF.

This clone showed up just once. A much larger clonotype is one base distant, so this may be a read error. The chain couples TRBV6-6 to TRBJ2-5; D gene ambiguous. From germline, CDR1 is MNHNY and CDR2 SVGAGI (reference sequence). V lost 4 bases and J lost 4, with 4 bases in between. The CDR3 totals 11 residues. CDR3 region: CASSLGETQYF. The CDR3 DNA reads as TGTGCCAGCAGTTTAGGAGAGACCCAGTACTTC.

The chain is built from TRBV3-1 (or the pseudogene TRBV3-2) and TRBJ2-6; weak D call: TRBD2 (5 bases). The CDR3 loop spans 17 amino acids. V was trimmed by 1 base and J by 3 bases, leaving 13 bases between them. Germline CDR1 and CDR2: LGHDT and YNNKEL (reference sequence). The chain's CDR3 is CASSQVSSPSGANVLTF. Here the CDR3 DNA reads TGTGCCAGCAGCCAAGTATCTAGCCCAAGTGGGGCCAACGTCCTGACTTTC.

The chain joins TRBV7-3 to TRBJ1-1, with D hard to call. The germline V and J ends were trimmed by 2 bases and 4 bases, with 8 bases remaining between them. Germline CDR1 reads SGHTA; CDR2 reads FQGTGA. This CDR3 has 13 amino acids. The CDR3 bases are TGTGCCAGCAGCTTAGATATAGGCACTGAAGCTTTCTTT. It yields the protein CASSLDIGTEAFF. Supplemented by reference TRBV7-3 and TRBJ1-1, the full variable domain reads GAGVSQTPSNKVTEKGKYVELRCDPISGHTALYWYRQSLGQGPEFLIYFQGTGAADDSGLPNDRFFAVRPEGSVSTLKIQRTERGDSAVYLCASSLDIGTEAFFGQGTRLTVV.

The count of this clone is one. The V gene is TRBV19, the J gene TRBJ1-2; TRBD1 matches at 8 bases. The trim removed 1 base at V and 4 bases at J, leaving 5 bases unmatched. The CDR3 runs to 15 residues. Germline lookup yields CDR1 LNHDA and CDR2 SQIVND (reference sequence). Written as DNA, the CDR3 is TGTGCCAGTAGTATAGCCGGACAGGGACCCTATGGCTACACCTTC. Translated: CASSIAGQGPYGYTF. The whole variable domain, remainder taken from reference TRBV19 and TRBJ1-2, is DGGITQSPKYLFRKEGQNVTLSCEQNLNHDAMYWYRQDPGQGLRLIYYSQIVNDFQKGDIAEGYSVSREKKESFPLTVTSAQKNPTAFYLCASSIAGQGPYGYTFGSGTRLTVV.

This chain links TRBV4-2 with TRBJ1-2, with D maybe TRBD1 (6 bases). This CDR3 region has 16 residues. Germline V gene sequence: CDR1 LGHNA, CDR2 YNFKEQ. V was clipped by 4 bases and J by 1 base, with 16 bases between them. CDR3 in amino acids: CASSPNAGEGNYGYTF. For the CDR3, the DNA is TGTGCCAGCAGCCCTAACGCAGGGGAAGGTAACTATGGCTACACCTTC.

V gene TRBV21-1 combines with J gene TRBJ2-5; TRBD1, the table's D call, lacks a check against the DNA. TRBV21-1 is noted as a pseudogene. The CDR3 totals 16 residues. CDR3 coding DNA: TGTGCCAGCAGCAAAATAGGACAGGGACGGCAAGAGACCCAGTACTTC. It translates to CASSKIGQGRQETQYF.

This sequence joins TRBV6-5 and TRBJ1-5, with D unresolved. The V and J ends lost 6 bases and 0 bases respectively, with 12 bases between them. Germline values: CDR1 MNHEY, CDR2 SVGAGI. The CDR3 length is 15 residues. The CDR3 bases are TGTGCCAGCAGCGCCGGCAGGCATAGCAATCAGCCCCAGCATTTT. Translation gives CASSAGRHSNQPQHF.

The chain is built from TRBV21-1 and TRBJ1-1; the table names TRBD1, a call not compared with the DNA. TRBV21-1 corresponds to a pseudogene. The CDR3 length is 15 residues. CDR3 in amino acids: CASSLQGFVDTEAFF. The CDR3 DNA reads TGTGCCAGCAGCCTACAGGGGTTCGTGGACACTGAAGCTTTCTTT.

This CDR3 is CASSQDSGLAGAAGTQYF. The CDR3 DNA follows: TGTGCCAGCAGCCAAGATTCGGGACTAGCGGGGGCTGCGGGGACCCAGTACTTC. This chain connects TRBV4-2 to TRBJ2-5, with 14 bases fitting TRBD2. Trimming at V came to 0 bases and at J to 7 bases, leaving 10 bases not matched to a gene. In germline, CDR1 is LGHNA, CDR2 YNFKEQ. The CDR3 sequence is 18 residues long.

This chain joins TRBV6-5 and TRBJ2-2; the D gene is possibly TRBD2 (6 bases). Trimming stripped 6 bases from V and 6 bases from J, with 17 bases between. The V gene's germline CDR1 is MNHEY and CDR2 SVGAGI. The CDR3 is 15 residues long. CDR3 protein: CASRGGVGSPGELFF. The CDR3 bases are TGTGCCAGCAGGGGGGGAGTGGGCAGCCCCGGGGAGCTGTTTTTT.

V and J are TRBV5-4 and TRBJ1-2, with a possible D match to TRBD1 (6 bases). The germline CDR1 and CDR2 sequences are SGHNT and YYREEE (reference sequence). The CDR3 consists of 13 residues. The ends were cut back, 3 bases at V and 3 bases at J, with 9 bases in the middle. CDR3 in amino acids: CASSSAGDYGYTF. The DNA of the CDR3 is TGTGCCAGCAGCTCCGCAGGGGACTATGGCTACACCTTC.

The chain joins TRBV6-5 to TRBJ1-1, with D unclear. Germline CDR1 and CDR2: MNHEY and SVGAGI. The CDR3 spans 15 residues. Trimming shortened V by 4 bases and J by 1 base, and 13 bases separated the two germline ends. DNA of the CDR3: TGTGCCAGCAGTTTCGGGTACAGAGAGAACACTGAAGCTTTCTTT. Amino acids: CASSFGYRENTEAFF.

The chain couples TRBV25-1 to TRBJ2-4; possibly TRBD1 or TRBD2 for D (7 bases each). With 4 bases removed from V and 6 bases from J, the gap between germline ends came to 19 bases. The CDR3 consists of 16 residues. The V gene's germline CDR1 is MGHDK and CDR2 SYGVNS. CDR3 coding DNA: TGTGCCAGCAGTGGCTTGACAGGGAGGGGGGGAAACATTCAGTACTTC. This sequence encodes CASSGLTGRGGNIQYF.